This TCR beta chain was obtained from a study of cytomegalovirus exposure and HLA in healthy donors. At the level of the study: Among about 200 million T cells, an earlier analysis found roughly 100 million unique TCR beta sequences. Findings and limits, study-wide: It was reported that the classifier diagnosed cytomegalovirus status with high specificity and sensitivity in both the original and validation cohorts.

The CDR3 is 16 amino acids. CDR1 and CDR2 from the germline V gene are SGHVS and FNYEAQ. V lost 1 base, J lost 4 bases, and 13 bases lay in between. Vbeta (60) and Jbeta (13) primers were used in the PCR. This table comes from immunoSEQ multiplex PCR, and its TCRdb copy is limited to in-frame clones, with some not included. This sample yields 80,000 or so clones, of which approximately 75% are seen a single time; approximately 7.3% belongs to the top ten. In nominal health when sampled, donors likely had unrecorded immune exposures nonetheless. A word on this clone: No antigen is known for it.

The chain carries TRBV7-6 and TRBJ2-2; maybe TRBD1 (5 bases). The receptor comes from a woman aged 40-49 years in good health and CMV-seronegative. The sample consisted of PBMCs. In DNA, the CDR3 is TGTGCCAGCAGCTTAGTCGACAGTCCAGGCACCGGGGAGCTGTTTTTT. This translates into CASSLVDSPGTGELFF. The whole variable domain, remainder taken from reference TRBV7-6 and TRBJ2-2, is GAGVSQSPRYKVTKRGQDVALRCDPISGHVSLYWYRQALGQGPEFLTYFNYEAQQDKSGLPNDRFSAERPEGSISTLTIQRTEQRDSAMYRCASSLVDSPGTGELFFGEGSRLTVL.